This T cell receptor beta chain emerged from a study of T cell responses to AZD1222 COVID-19 vaccine. Study results and caveats: Just a handful of AZD1222 recipients were seropositive at baseline. White British ancestry dominated among donors, who included more females, and clonal diversity was possibly underestimated. Once two AZD1222 doses were given, Spike-specific TCR breadth and depth went up. A reported finding is that nearly half of spike-specific TCRs target unmutated variant regions.

About this clone itself: The target antigen is unknown.

CDR3 length: 17 residues. Germline V CDR1 and CDR2: MGHRA, YSYEKL. V gave up 3 bases and J gave up 0 bases, with 18 bases separating them. Assay used: immunoSEQ multiplex PCR; TCRdb lists only in-frame clones, some missing. In the table there are about 140,000 clones, 85% to 95% of which are singletons. This clonotype originated in an adult in good health. The material sequenced was peripheral blood, taken on day 0 of MenACWY control vaccination. The chain recombines TRBV4-1 with TRBJ2-7; possible D gene TRBD1, 7 bases. CDR3 in amino acids: CASSQAGLTGTSYEQYF. The CDR3 bases are TGCGCCAGCAGCCAGGCGGGATTGACAGGGACCTCCTACGAGCAGTACTTC.